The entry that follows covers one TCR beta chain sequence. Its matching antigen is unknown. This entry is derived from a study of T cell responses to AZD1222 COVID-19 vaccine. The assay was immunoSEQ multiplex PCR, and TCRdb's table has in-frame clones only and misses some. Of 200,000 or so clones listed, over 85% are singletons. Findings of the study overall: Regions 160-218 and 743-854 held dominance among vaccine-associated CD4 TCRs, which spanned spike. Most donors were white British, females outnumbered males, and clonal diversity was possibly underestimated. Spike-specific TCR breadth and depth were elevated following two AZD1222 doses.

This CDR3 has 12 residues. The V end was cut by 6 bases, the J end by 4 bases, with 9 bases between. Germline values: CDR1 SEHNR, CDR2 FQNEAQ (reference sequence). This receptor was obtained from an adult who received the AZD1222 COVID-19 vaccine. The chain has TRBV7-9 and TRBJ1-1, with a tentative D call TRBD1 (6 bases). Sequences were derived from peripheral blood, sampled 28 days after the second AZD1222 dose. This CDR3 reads CASRPTGTEAFF. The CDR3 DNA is TGTGCCAGCAGGCCGACAGGCACTGAAGCTTTCTTT.